The 13 T cell receptor beta chains below all came from one sample that was sequenced in a study of OX40 agonist ivuxolimab in advanced cancers. Method: immunoSEQ multiplex PCR; TCRdb's copy keeps in-frame clones and lacks some. The table lists roughly 63,000 clones, approximately 92% of them singletons, with around 12% in the top ten. This material consisted of CD4+ or CD8+ T cells sorted from blood, taken in a trial of the OX40 agonist ivuxolimab. The receptors shown here come from an adult with an advanced solid tumor such as melanoma, head and neck, liver or kidney cancer.

This chain uses TRBV9 with TRBJ1-1, with D possibly matching TRBD1 (5 bases). V was clipped by 0 bases and J by 6 bases, with 15 bases between them. The germline V gene has CDR1 SGDLS and CDR2 YYNGEE. This CDR3 comprises 15 residues. CDR3 DNA: TGTGCCAGCAGCGTAGATGGGGGGTCCGTCGCTGAAGCTTTCTTT. It is translated as CASSVDGGSVAEAFF.

V is TRBV4-1 and J is TRBJ2-7, with D hard to call. V was cut by 1 base and J by 4 bases, with 14 bases left in between. Per the germline V gene, CDR1 is MGHRA and CDR2 is YSYEKL. This CDR3 has 15 amino acids. The CDR3 here is CASSQAEANYYEQYF. In DNA, the CDR3 is TGCGCCAGCAGCCAAGCCGAAGCGAACTATTACGAGCAGTACTTC.

This chain connects TRBV4-1 to TRBJ1-2; 9 bases match TRBD1. Per the germline V gene, CDR1 is MGHRA and CDR2 is YSYEKL. The ends lost 1 base at V and 8 bases at J; junction bases unmatched: 8. CDR3 length equals 15 residues. DNA of the CDR3: TGCGCCAGCAGCCAAGTCGGGACAGGGTCCCTGGGCTACACCTTC. Amino acid sequence: CASSQVGTGSLGYTF.

The genes are TRBV19 and TRBJ2-1; D remains unclear. The CDR3 sequence is 13 residues long. From germline, CDR1 is LNHDA and CDR2 SQIVND (reference sequence). Trimming took 4 bases from V and 2 from J, leaving 6 bases between them. The CDR3 reads CASSRGTYNEQFF. The CDR3 DNA sequence: TGTGCCAGTAGTAGGGGTACCTACAATGAGCAGTTCTTC.

The chain employs TRBV27 and TRBJ1-2; D is unclear. The length of the CDR3 is 15 residues. CDR1 is MNHEY, CDR2 SMNVEV, per germline (reference sequence). Trimming took 2 bases from V and 4 from J, leaving 14 bases between them. CDR3 DNA: TGTGCCAGCAGTTTAACATATAGCGGGTCCTATGGCTACACCTTC. Protein product: CASSLTYSGSYGYTF.

J is TRBJ2-5 and V is TRBV5-1, with 9 bases fitting TRBD1. The germline V gene encodes CDR1 SGHRS and CDR2 YFSETQ. The CDR3 has 15 amino acids. V was clipped by 4 bases and J by 5 bases; unmatched bases: 9. The CDR3 loop reads CASSLSGQGSETQYF. The CDR3 region has the DNA TGCGCCAGCAGCCTCTCGGGACAGGGTAGCGAGACCCAGTACTTC.

The chain is built from TRBV18 and TRBJ2-1; 11 bases are shared with TRBD2. Per germline, CDR1 KGHSH and CDR2 LQKENI. The CDR3 runs 15 residues. After removal of 3 bases from V and 6 bases from J, the junction contained 4 bases not matched to a gene. CDR3 nucleotide sequence: TGTGCCAGCTCACCTCCGACTAGCGGGGCCAATGAGCAGTTCTTC. The encoded protein is CASSPPTSGANEQFF.

The chain employs TRBV7-9 and TRBJ2-7; D is possibly TRBD2 (6 bases). V was shortened by 8 bases and J by 2 bases, with 16 bases between the two germline ends. From germline, CDR1 is SEHNR and CDR2 FQNEAQ (reference sequence). The length of the CDR3 is 14 residues. DNA for the CDR3: TGTGCCAGCGCAGGAAGCGGGTCCGCCTACGAGCAGTACTTC. Translating it yields CASAGSGSAYEQYF.

V usage is TRBV27 and J usage is TRBJ2-1; D is unresolved. The germline CDR1 and CDR2 sequences are MNHEY and SMNVEV (reference sequence). Trimming shortened V by 7 bases and J by 1 base, and 11 bases separated the two germline ends. The CDR3 contains 14 residues. CDR3 DNA: TGTGCCAGCAACTTCTACGGGTCCTACAATGAGCAGTTCTTC. Its protein is CASNFYGSYNEQFF.

The V call is TRBV6-1, the J call TRBJ1-2, with a weak D call TRBD1 (6 bases). The CDR3 contains 15 residues. V was clipped by 7 bases and J by 4 bases, with 19 bases between them. Germline V gene data show CDR1 as MNHNS and CDR2 as SASEGT. The CDR3 protein is CASIEREGVLYGYTF. DNA for the CDR3: TGTGCCAGCATCGAACGTGAGGGGGTTCTCTATGGCTACACCTTC.

The CDR3 bases are TGTGCCATCAGTGAGGGGGGGGGCGCAGGCAATGAGCAGTTCTTC. Amino acids: CAISEGGGAGNEQFF. The rearrangement joins TRBV10-3 to TRBJ2-1, with TRBD2 as a possible D gene (7 bases). CDR1 and CDR2 (germline): ENHRY, SYGVKD. V shed 2 bases and J shed 6 bases, with 14 bases lying between them. This CDR3 is 15 amino acids long.

The chain has TRBV19 and TRBJ2-3; TRBD2 matches 8 bases. CDR1 and CDR2 (germline): LNHDA, SQIVND (reference sequence). V shed 1 base, J shed 10 bases, and the junction held 7 bases outside the gene matches. The CDR3 runs 14 residues. DNA of the CDR3: TGTGCCAGTAGTATAGGAAATGCGGGGGGCTCGCAGTATTTT. Amino acid sequence: CASSIGNAGGSQYF. Filled out from reference TRBV19 and TRBJ2-3, the complete variable domain reads DGGITQSPKYLFRKEGQNVTLSCEQNLNHDAMYWYRQDPGQGLRLIYYSQIVNDFQKGDIAEGYSVSREKKESFPLTVTSAQKNPTAFYLCASSIGNAGGSQYFGPGTRLTVL.

The chain employs TRBV28 and TRBJ1-5; D is unresolved. The CDR3 covers 14 residues. Looked up from germline, CDR1 is MDHEN and CDR2 is SYDVKM. Trimming took 7 bases from V and 2 from J, leaving 12 bases between them. The CDR3 loop reads CASKALLGNQPQHF. CDR3 nucleotides: TGTGCCAGCAAGGCGCTCCTGGGCAATCAGCCCCAGCATTTT.